These 30 T cell receptor beta chains originate from one sample sequenced in a study of shared clonotypes between healthy human individuals. Naive CD8 cells lacked CD45RO, underwent positive selection for CCR7 and left out terminally differentiated effector memory CD45RA+ cells. The repertoire was sequenced with immunoSEQ multiplex PCR; TCRdb's copy has only in-frame clones and lacks some. The data show roughly 2.1 million clones, 85% to 95% seen once. The source material was naive CD8+ T cells from PBMCs. The origin of the receptors is a man between 18 and 35 years old in good health. Some clones in this sample may be carry-over from other donors' samples.

This chain joins TRBV27 and TRBJ1-2, with TRBD1 matching over 12 bases. CDR1 and CDR2 (germline): MNHEY, SMNVEV (reference sequence). With V trimmed by 2 bases and J by 8 bases, 6 bases remained unmatched. The CDR3 is 15 residues long. Here the CDR3 DNA reads TGTGCCAGCAGTTTAGGGACAGGGGGCGCGGAGGGCTACACCTTC. Amino acids: CASSLGTGGAEGYTF.

V and J are TRBV7-9 and TRBJ2-1; 7 bases are shared with TRBD2. Trimming cost V 3 bases and J 2 bases; bases outside gene matches: 10. Germline V gives CDR1 SEHNR, CDR2 FQNEAQ (reference sequence). CDR3 length: 17 amino acids. CDR3 loop: CASSFDIAGLTYNEQFF. The CDR3 DNA follows: TGTGCCAGCAGCTTTGATATAGCGGGTCTCACCTACAATGAGCAGTTCTTC.

The chain links TRBV2 to TRBJ1-5; D call uncertain. Trimming shortened V by 7 bases and J by 2 bases, and 12 bases separated the two germline ends. Germline CDR1 reads SNHLY; CDR2 reads FYNNEI. This CDR3 has 14 residues. The CDR3 DNA is TGTGCCAGCACCGGGTTTGGGGGCAATCAGCCCCAGCATTTT. Translating it yields CASTGFGGNQPQHF.

Worth noting for this clone: The same CDR3 also results from other DNA sequences found in this sample. The V gene is TRBV5-6, the J gene TRBJ2-1; D gene ambiguous. Germline V gene sequence: CDR1 SGHDT, CDR2 YYEEEE. V was shortened by 0 bases and J by 0 bases, with 7 bases between the two germline ends. The CDR3 covers 15 residues. In DNA form, the CDR3 reads TGTGCCAGCAGCTTGGCCAGGAGCTCCTACAATGAGCAGTTCTTC. Its translation is CASSLARSSYNEQFF.

The V call is TRBV4-1, the J call TRBJ1-5; D is uncertain. Deletions cut 0 bases from V and 2 bases from J, with 8 bases between. The germline V gene encodes CDR1 MGHRA and CDR2 YSYEKL. The CDR3 runs 15 residues. CDR3 sequence reads: CASSQDRWGNQPQHF. In DNA, the CDR3 is TGCGCCAGCAGCCAAGATAGGTGGGGCAATCAGCCCCAGCATTTT.

The V and J genes are TRBV29-1 and TRBJ2-1; TRBD2 matches 14 bases. V lost 4 bases and J lost 2; bases outside the gene matches: 7. The CDR3 runs to 17 residues. Germline lookup yields CDR1 SQVTM and CDR2 ANQGSEA. Here the CDR3 reads CSVAGLAGVDTYNEQFF. The DNA of the CDR3 is TGCAGCGTTGCGGGACTAGCGGGAGTCGACACCTACAATGAGCAGTTCTTC.

The chain employs TRBV29-1 and TRBJ2-5; the D gene is possibly TRBD1 (8 bases). V lost 6 bases and J 0 bases, leaving 17 bases between the germline ends. Looked up from germline, CDR1 is SQVTM and CDR2 is ANQGSEA. The CDR3 loop spans 15 amino acids. CDR3 nucleotide sequence: TGCAGCGTGGGAGGGACAGGACTGTACCAAGAGACCCAGTACTTC. It codes for CSVGGTGLYQETQYF.

This clone was found a few times. The chain recombines TRBV27 with TRBJ1-5, with 10 bases fitting TRBD1. Germline CDR1 is MNHEY and CDR2 is SMNVEV (reference sequence). With 8 bases clipped from V and 1 base from J, the junction kept 2 bases outside the gene matches. The CDR3 is made up of 14 amino acids. The CDR3 protein is CASWDRGSNQPQHF. The CDR3, as DNA: TGTGCCAGCTGGGACAGGGGAAGCAATCAGCCCCAGCATTTT.

The chain employs TRBV27 and TRBJ1-1; possible D gene TRBD1, 5 bases. Trimming removed 6 bases at V and 4 bases at J, with 18 bases between. The CDR3 spans 15 residues. The germline V gene encodes CDR1 MNHEY and CDR2 SMNVEV (reference sequence). The CDR3 loop reads CASSNRGYLGTEAFF. The CDR3 nucleotides read TGTGCCAGCAGCAACCGGGGGTATTTGGGCACTGAAGCTTTCTTT.

The chain is built from TRBV4-3 and TRBJ2-3; the match to TRBD1 covers 7 bases. The CDR3 is made up of 15 amino acids. Germline lookup yields CDR1 LGHNA and CDR2 YSLEER. The trim removed 4 bases at V and 0 bases at J, leaving 4 bases unmatched. CDR3 sequence: CASSLRDRSTDTQYF. The CDR3 DNA sequence: TGCGCCAGCAGCCTCCGGGACAGAAGCACAGATACGCAGTATTTT.

In DNA form, the CDR3 reads TGTGCCAGAGATACAGCGGGAGATCGCACAGATACGCAGTATTTT. It codes for CARDTAGDRTDTQYF. The chain combines TRBV2 with TRBJ2-3, with 8 bases that match TRBD2. The CDR3 is 15 amino acids. With V trimmed by 9 bases and J by 1 base, 9 bases remained unmatched. Germline V gene data show CDR1 as SNHLY and CDR2 as FYNNEI. The full variable domain, in which reference TRBV2 and TRBJ2-3 provide the parts outside the CDR3, is EPEVTQTPSHQVTQMGQEVILRCVPISNHLYFYWYRQILGQKVEFLVSFYNNEISEKSEIFDDQFSVERPDGSNFTLKIRSTKLEDSAMYFCARDTAGDRTDTQYFGPGTRLTVL.

This sequence joins TRBV6-5 and TRBJ2-3, with D tentatively TRBD1 (5 bases). Trimming cost V 4 bases and J 4 bases, with 15 bases left between them. The CDR3 contains 15 residues. The V gene's germline CDR1 is MNHEY and CDR2 SVGAGI. DNA for the CDR3: TGTGCCAGCAGTTCGCGACAGTCTTTCCCAGATACGCAGTATTTT. It is translated as CASSSRQSFPDTQYF.

The V and J genes are TRBV4-1 and TRBJ1-5; weak D call: TRBD1 (6 bases). Germline CDR1 MGHRA, CDR2 YSYEKL. This CDR3 has 16 residues. Trimming cost V 1 base and J 1 base, with 11 bases left between them. The CDR3 DNA sequence: TGCGCCAGCAGCCAAGCAGGGGACGGCAGCAATCAGCCCCAGCATTTT. Its protein is CASSQAGDGSNQPQHF.

V and J are TRBV19 and TRBJ2-1; no clear D. The germline gives CDR1 LNHDA, CDR2 SQIVND (reference sequence). The CDR3 runs 13 residues. Trimming cost V 9 bases and J 9 bases, with 18 bases left between them. The CDR3 spells CASATGVYPEQFF. The CDR3 nucleotides are TGTGCCAGCGCGACCGGAGTTTACCCTGAGCAGTTCTTC.

As regards this clone: Other DNA sequences within the sample encode an identical CDR3. The chain links TRBV27 to TRBJ2-5; possibly TRBD1 for D (5 bases). V lost 6 bases and J lost 1, with 9 bases in between. The CDR3 loop spans 13 amino acids. CDR1 is MNHEY, CDR2 SMNVEV, per germline (reference sequence). The DNA of the CDR3 is TGTGCCAGCAGCGACAGAACCCAAGAGACCCAGTACTTC. Translated: CASSDRTQETQYF.

V gene TRBV7-8 combines with J gene TRBJ1-2; D not resolved. Deletions cut 2 bases from V and 1 base from J, with 8 bases between. The CDR3 contains 14 residues. Germline lookup yields CDR1 SGHVS and CDR2 FQNEAQ. The CDR3 reads CASSLWNSNYGYTF. The CDR3 DNA reads TGTGCCAGCAGCTTATGGAACAGTAACTATGGCTACACCTTC.

The chain has TRBV14 and TRBJ2-3; D ambiguous. The CDR3 has 16 residues. V was trimmed by 0 bases and J by 0 bases, leaving 10 bases between them. CDR1 and CDR2 (germline): SGHDN, FVKESK. CDR3 sequence (DNA): TGTGCCAGCAGCCAAGACGCCAGCGTAAGCACAGATACGCAGTATTTT. As protein: CASSQDASVSTDTQYF.

J is TRBJ2-3 and V is TRBV28; D is undetermined. Trimming left V 6 bases short and J 6 bases short, with 13 bases between. Germline V gene lookup returns CDR1 MDHEN and CDR2 SYDVKM. The CDR3 runs 13 residues. The CDR3, as DNA: TGTGCCAGCAGAAGGAGTGTGATCGATACGCAGTATTTT. The encoded protein is CASRRSVIDTQYF. Using reference TRBV28 and TRBJ2-3 for the parts outside the CDR3, the full variable domain is DVKVTQSSRYLVKRTGEKVFLECVQDMDHENMFWYRQDPGLGLRLIYFSYDVKMKEKGDIPEGYSVSREKKERFSLILESASTNQTSMYLCASRRSVIDTQYFGPGTRLTVL.

This clone has just one count. The chain joins TRBV7-9 to TRBJ1-2; the D gene is possibly TRBD1 (6 bases). The CDR3 contains 15 residues. Germline V gene data show CDR1 as SEHNR and CDR2 as FQNEAQ (reference sequence). The V end was cut by 6 bases, the J end by 1 base, with 15 bases between. The chain's CDR3 is CASRSMGGLNYGYTF. The CDR3 coding sequence is TGTGCCAGCAGGTCTATGGGGGGCCTTAACTATGGCTACACCTTC.

V and J are TRBV13 and TRBJ1-1; D remains unclear. This CDR3 region has 14 residues. Germline-derived CDR1 and CDR2 are PRHDT and FYEKMQ (reference sequence). V lost 5 bases and J 2 bases, leaving 12 bases between the germline ends. The CDR3 DNA follows: TGTGCCAGCAGCAAAACATCCTCCAACACTGAAGCTTTCTTT. It yields the protein CASSKTSSNTEAFF.

This clone came up once. In nucleotides, the CDR3 is TGTGCCAGCAGTTTTCGATCGGAAGGCGGCAATCAGCCCCAGCATTTT. As protein: CASSFRSEGGNQPQHF. The V call is TRBV28, the J call TRBJ1-5; the D is unclear. V shed 3 bases and J shed 2 bases, with 14 bases lying between them. The CDR3 totals 16 residues. The germline gives CDR1 MDHEN, CDR2 SYDVKM.

V gene TRBV9 combines with J gene TRBJ2-1, with 8 bases fitting TRBD2. The CDR3 is 21 amino acids. Germline trimming cut 4 bases from V and 4 bases from J; bases unmatched to any gene: 25. Germline V gives CDR1 SGDLS, CDR2 YYNGEE. This CDR3 is CASSPTSVVGGGGGTYNEQFF. CDR3 nucleotide sequence: TGTGCCAGCAGCCCGACAAGCGTAGTAGGTGGTGGCGGGGGGACTTACAATGAGCAGTTCTTC.

V gene TRBV27 combines with J gene TRBJ2-3; weak D call: TRBD1 (5 bases). The CDR3 is 14 amino acids. Germline CDR1 MNHEY, CDR2 SMNVEV (reference sequence). Trimming stripped 3 bases from V and 5 bases from J, with 12 bases between. In nucleotides, the CDR3 is TGTGCCAGCAGTTTCAACCACCAGGGAGATACGCAGTATTTT. Protein sequence: CASSFNHQGDTQYF.

V and J are TRBV7-9 and TRBJ2-5; 8 nucleotides match TRBD2. J lost 4 bases, V lost 7 bases, and 14 bases had no gene match. Germline-derived CDR1 and CDR2 are SEHNR and FQNEAQ (reference sequence). The CDR3 is 16 amino acids. For the CDR3, the DNA is TGTGCCAGCACCCCACGCGGGGGGCGGAACCGAGAGACCCAGTACTTC. It translates to CASTPRGGRNRETQYF.

The chain is built from TRBV2 and TRBJ2-1; no firm D call. Germline V gives CDR1 SNHLY, CDR2 FYNNEI. CDR3 length equals 15 residues. Trimming left V 1 base short and J 1 base short, with 8 bases between. Here the CDR3 DNA reads TGTGCCAGCAGTGAAGGTAGAAGGTCCTACAATGAGCAGTTCTTC. The encoded protein is CASSEGRRSYNEQFF. Full variable domain (rest looked up from reference TRBV2 and TRBJ2-1): EPEVTQTPSHQVTQMGQEVILRCVPISNHLYFYWYRQILGQKVEFLVSFYNNEISEKSEIFDDQFSVERPDGSNFTLKIRSTKLEDSAMYFCASSEGRRSYNEQFFGPGTRLTVL.

This chain joins TRBV11-2 and TRBJ1-2, with 7 positions matching TRBD1. The trim removed 5 bases at V and 1 base at J, leaving 7 bases unmatched. The CDR3 runs 15 residues. CDR1 and CDR2 from the germline V gene are SGHAT and FQNNGV. The CDR3 protein is CASSGRQGVNYGYTF. Here the CDR3 DNA reads TGTGCCAGCAGCGGTCGACAGGGAGTTAACTATGGCTACACCTTC.

The chain couples TRBV15 to TRBJ1-2; D remains unclear. V was cut by 0 bases and J by 1 base, with 9 bases left in between. CDR3 length: 15 amino acids. Germline V gene lookup returns CDR1 LNHNV and CDR2 YYDKDF (reference sequence). The CDR3 DNA is TGTGCCACCAGCAGAGAGGCAGGAGTTAACTATGGCTACACCTTC. Its translation is CATSREAGVNYGYTF.

The rearrangement joins TRBV9 to TRBJ2-4; D may correspond to TRBD1 or TRBD2 (5 bases each). The CDR3 consists of 14 residues. Germline loops: CDR1 SGDLS, CDR2 YYNGEE. V lost 6 bases, J lost 4 bases, and 14 bases lay in between. The CDR3 protein is CASNAGTSKNIQYF. The CDR3 coding sequence is TGTGCCAGCAACGCCGGGACCTCGAAAAACATTCAGTACTTC.

Note on this clone: The identical CDR3 is also encoded by other nucleotide sequences in the sample. The rearrangement links TRBV9 to TRBJ2-7; weak D call: TRBD1 (6 bases). CDR3 length: 14 amino acids. The germline V gene has CDR1 SGDLS and CDR2 YYNGEE. The V end lost 0 bases, the J end lost 1 base, and 8 bases lay between the germline ends. CDR3 bases: TGTGCCAGCAGCGTAGCGGACAGATCCTACGAGCAGTACTTC. Protein sequence: CASSVADRSYEQYF.

V gene TRBV28 combines with J gene TRBJ2-1, with TRBD2 matching over 9 bases. The CDR3 is 15 amino acids. V lost 3 bases to trimming and J lost 6 bases; unmatched junction nucleotides: 6. Germline V lookup: CDR1 MDHEN, CDR2 SYDVKM. CDR3 DNA sequence: TGTGCCAGCAGTTTGTTTAGCGGGAGACCCAATGAGCAGTTCTTC. Encoded protein: CASSLFSGRPNEQFF.